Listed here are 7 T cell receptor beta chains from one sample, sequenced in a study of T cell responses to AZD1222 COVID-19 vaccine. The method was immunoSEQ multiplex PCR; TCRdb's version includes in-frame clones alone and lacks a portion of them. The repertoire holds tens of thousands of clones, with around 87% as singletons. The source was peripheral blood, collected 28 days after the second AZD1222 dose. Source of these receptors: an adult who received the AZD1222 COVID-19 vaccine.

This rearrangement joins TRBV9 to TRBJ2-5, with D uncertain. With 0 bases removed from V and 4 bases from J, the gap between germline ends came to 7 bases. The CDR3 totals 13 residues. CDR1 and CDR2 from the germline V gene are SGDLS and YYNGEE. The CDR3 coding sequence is TGTGCCAGCAGCGTAGGGTCGGGAGAGACCCAGTACTTC. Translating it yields CASSVGSGETQYF.

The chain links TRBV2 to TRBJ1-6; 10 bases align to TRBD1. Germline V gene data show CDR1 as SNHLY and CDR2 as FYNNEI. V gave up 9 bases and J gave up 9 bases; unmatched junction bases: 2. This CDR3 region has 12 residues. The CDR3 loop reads CARGTGVSPLHF. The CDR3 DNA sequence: TGTGCCAGGGGGACAGGGGTTTCACCCCTCCACTTT. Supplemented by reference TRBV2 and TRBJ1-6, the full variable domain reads EPEVTQTPSHQVTQMGQEVILRCVPISNHLYFYWYRQILGQKVEFLVSFYNNEISEKSEIFDDQFSVERPDGSNFTLKIRSTKLEDSAMYFCARGTGVSPLHFGNGTRLTVT.

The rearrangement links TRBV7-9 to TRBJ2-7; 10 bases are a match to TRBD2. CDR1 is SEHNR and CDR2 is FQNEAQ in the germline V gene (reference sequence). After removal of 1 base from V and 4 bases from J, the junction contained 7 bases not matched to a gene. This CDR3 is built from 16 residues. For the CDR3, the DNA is TGTGCCAGCAGCTTAGGAGCGGGGGGGATTACGTACGAGCAGTACTTC. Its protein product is CASSLGAGGITYEQYF.

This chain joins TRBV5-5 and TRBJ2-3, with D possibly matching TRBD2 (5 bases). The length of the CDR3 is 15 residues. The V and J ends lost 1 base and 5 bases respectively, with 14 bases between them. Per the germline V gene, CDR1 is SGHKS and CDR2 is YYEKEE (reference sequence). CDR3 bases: TGTGCCAGCAGCTTGATGGGCGGGCCCGGAGATACGCAGTATTTT. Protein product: CASSLMGGPGDTQYF.

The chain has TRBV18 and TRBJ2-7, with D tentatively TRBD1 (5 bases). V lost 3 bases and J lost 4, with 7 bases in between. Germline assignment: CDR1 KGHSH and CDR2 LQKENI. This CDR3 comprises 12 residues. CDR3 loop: CASSPTGYEQYF. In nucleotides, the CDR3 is TGTGCCAGCTCACCCACAGGTTACGAGCAGTACTTC.

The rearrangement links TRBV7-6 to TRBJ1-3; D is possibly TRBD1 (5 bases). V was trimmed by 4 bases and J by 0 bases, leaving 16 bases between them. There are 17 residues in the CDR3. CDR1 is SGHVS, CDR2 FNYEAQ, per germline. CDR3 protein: CASSSGLQASSGNTIYF. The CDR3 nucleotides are TGTGCCAGCAGCTCAGGTCTACAGGCTAGCTCTGGAAACACCATATATTTT.

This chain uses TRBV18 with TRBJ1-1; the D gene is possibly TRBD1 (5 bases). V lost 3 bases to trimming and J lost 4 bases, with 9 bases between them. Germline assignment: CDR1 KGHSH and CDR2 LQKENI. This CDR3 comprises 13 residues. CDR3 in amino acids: CASSPEGRTEAFF. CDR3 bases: TGTGCCAGCTCACCGGAGGGGCGCACTGAAGCTTTCTTT.